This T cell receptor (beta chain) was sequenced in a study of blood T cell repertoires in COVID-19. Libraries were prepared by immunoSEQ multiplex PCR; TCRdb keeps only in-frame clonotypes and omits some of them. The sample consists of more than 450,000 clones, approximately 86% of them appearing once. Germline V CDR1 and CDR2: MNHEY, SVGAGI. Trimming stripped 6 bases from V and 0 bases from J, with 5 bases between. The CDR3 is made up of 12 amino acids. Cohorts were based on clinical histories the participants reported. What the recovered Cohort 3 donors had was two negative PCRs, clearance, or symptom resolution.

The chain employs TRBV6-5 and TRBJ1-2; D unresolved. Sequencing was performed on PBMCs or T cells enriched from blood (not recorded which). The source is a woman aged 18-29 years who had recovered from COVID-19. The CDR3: CASRETNYGYTF. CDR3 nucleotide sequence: TGTGCCAGCAGAGAGACTAACTATGGCTACACCTTC.